These T cell receptor beta chains were read from a single sample in a study of shared clonotypes between healthy human individuals. Sequencing was performed with immunoSEQ multiplex PCR; in TCRdb, only in-frame clones are kept and a portion is missing. The sample includes about 600,000 clones, nearly 97% seen only once; the top ten take 0.085% to 0.11%. Sequencing was performed on naive CD8+ T cells sorted from blood. The receptors were gathered from a young woman in good health. Both conserved end residues are part of each CDR3.

v_call,cdr3_aa
TRBV27,CASSSGVDGQPQHF
TRBV28,CASSLSVDTQYF
TRBV7-2,CASSFGTSGFNEQFF
TRBV11-2,CASSSEGTGVNSKGPQHF
TRBV19,CASSISGGADWNEAFF
TRBV4-1,CASSPTSGSGYEQYF
TRBV27,CASSSGLTYEQYF
TRBV9,CASSVDSGIMIYEQYF
TRBV19,CASLTANYGYTF
TRBV7-6,CASSLQDRGRLYEQYF
TRBV11-2,CASSIDTTEEGPETQYF
TRBV28,CASSLITDTQYF
TRBV28,CASLTGGTEAFF
TRBV2,CASGAIGAQHF
TRBV27,CASVGGSHNEQFF
TRBV27,CASGSGTSSYNEQFF
TRBV5-4,CASSFAGVDEQYF
TRBV6-5,CASSFSGSVHYEQYF
TRBV23-1,CASSLTGCPSERALHF
TRBV29-1,CSVGPLGTGELFF
TRBV7-9,CASKTSGRTGELFF
TRBV12-5,CASGLKPGLNTEAFF
TRBV19,CASSKGGNTEAFF
TRBV5-5,CASSSWVQGGPEAFF
TRBV5-5,CASSLDGSVYEQYF
TRBV19,CASSAGPGAEQYF
TRBV28,CASSSGLAGIMDTQYF
TRBV5-6,CASSLYPADSGNTIYF
TRBV27,CASSFRDVRTGELFF
TRBV11-2,CASSFGTGTAGELFF
TRBV20-1,CSAKFHEQFF
TRBV7-9,CASSYSIPGLVRNEQFF
TRBV27,CASSWRGLATDTQYF
TRBV27,CASGIRGTGEQYF
TRBV19,CASNPAAYEHNEQFF
TRBV10-3,CASEGEDTEAFF
TRBV7-9,CASSHREDSYNEQFF
TRBV11-2,CASSSTSGSTDTQYF
TRBV28,CASSPLPGGQVEQYF
TRBV29-1,CSAEGLAGDHEQYF
TRBV7-2,CASSGNLDRDYGYTF
TRBV6-5,CASSSSGSTDTQYF